Shown below are 17 T cell receptor beta chains from a single sample sequenced in a study of shared clonotypes between healthy human individuals. Measured with immunoSEQ multiplex PCR; TCRdb has only the in-frame clones, and not every one. The data contain a few hundred thousand clones, approximately 97% of them singletons. The sequenced material came from naive CD4+ T cells sorted from blood. Sample subset: CD45RA+ positively selected. Receptor source: a woman in her twenties or thirties in good health.

This sequence joins TRBV5-1 and TRBJ1-1; TRBD1 is a possible D gene (5 bases). The germline V gene has CDR1 SGHRS and CDR2 YFSETQ. Trimming left V 4 bases short and J 7 bases short, with 17 bases between. The CDR3 length is 14 residues. The CDR3 spells CASSIQEIGGEAFF. In nucleotides, the CDR3 is TGCGCCAGCAGCATACAGGAAATCGGGGGTGAAGCTTTCTTT. The whole variable domain, filled in from reference TRBV5-1 and TRBJ1-1, reads KAGVTQTPRYLIKTRGQQVTLSCSPISGHRSVSWYQQTPGQGLQFLFEYFSETQRNKGNFPGRFSGRQFSNSRSEMNVSTLELGDSALYLCASSIQEIGGEAFFGQGTRLTVV.

CDR3 in DNA: TGTGCCAGCAGCAGGGTCACCCTAGCGGGAGGGCCCTACGAGCAGTACTTC. Translated: CASSRVTLAGGPYEQYF. The J gene is TRBJ2-7, the V gene TRBV2, with 12 bases aligning to TRBD2. The CDR3 length is 17 residues. V trimming: 6 bases; J trimming: 2 bases; junction bases outside the gene matches: 11. Germline V gene data show CDR1 as SNHLY and CDR2 as FYNNEI.

The V and J genes are TRBV27 and TRBJ1-4, with D possibly TRBD1 on 5 matching bases. CDR3 length: 14 amino acids. V shed 4 bases and J shed 7 bases, with 13 bases lying between them. The germline V gene has CDR1 MNHEY and CDR2 SMNVEV (reference sequence). This CDR3 reads CASSWEPRGEKLFF. CDR3 in DNA: TGTGCCAGCAGTTGGGAGCCGAGGGGTGAAAAACTGTTTTTT.

This chain's CDR3 is CASSVLGLAGLETQYF. CDR3 coding DNA: TGTGCCAGCAGCGTCCTTGGACTAGCGGGTCTAGAGACCCAGTACTTC. This chain links TRBV9 with TRBJ2-5; 11 nucleotides match TRBD2. This CDR3 has 16 amino acids. The germline V gene has CDR1 SGDLS and CDR2 YYNGEE. Trimming at V came to 2 bases and at J to 4 bases, leaving 7 bases not matched to a gene.

The rearrangement uses TRBV1 and TRBJ2-1; the table calls TRBD1, which could not be checked here. TRBV1 is flagged as a pseudogene. The CDR3 extends over 16 amino acids. The CDR3 protein is CTSRGGSCQRDNEQFF. The CDR3 bases are TGCACCAGCAGAGGGGGAAGTTGCCAGCGAGACAATGAGCAGTTCTTC.

This clone was observed a few times. Within the sample, other DNA sequences also encode this same CDR3. V is TRBV2 and J is TRBJ2-2, with TRBD2 matching 11 bases. Germline lookup yields CDR1 SNHLY and CDR2 FYNNEI. The CDR3 runs to 16 residues. Trimming took 3 bases from V and 2 from J; bases not matched to a gene: 2. The CDR3 coding sequence is TGTGCCAGCAGTGAGACTAGCGGGGCAAACACCGGGGAGCTGTTTTTT. Amino acids: CASSETSGANTGELFF.

The gene calls are TRBV19 and TRBJ1-1, with unresolved D. V lost 5 bases and J 2 bases, leaving 24 bases between the germline ends. Per germline, CDR1 LNHDA and CDR2 SQIVND (reference sequence). This CDR3 contains 18 residues. The chain's CDR3 is CASSVALGVPIVNTEAFF. CDR3 DNA sequence: TGTGCCAGTAGTGTGGCTCTCGGAGTCCCTATAGTTAACACTGAAGCTTTCTTT.

V gene TRBV7-8 combines with J gene TRBJ2-5, with D uncertain. Trimming took 2 bases from V and 3 from J, leaving 22 bases between them. Germline assignment: CDR1 SGHVS and CDR2 FQNEAQ. The CDR3 runs to 18 residues. CDR3 sequence: CASSLLTLPESPKETQYF. The CDR3 DNA follows: TGTGCCAGCAGCTTACTGACCCTCCCAGAGTCCCCCAAAGAGACCCAGTACTTC.

V is TRBV30 and J is TRBJ2-3; 10 nucleotides align to TRBD2. This CDR3 has 17 amino acids. The V and J ends lost 2 bases and 2 bases, in that order; junction bases with no gene match: 10. Germline V gene sequence: CDR1 GTSNPN, CDR2 SVGIG (reference sequence). The CDR3 DNA follows: TGTGCCTGGAGTTCCTTCCGGACTAGCGGTTTCACAGATACGCAGTATTTT. Its translation is CAWSSFRTSGFTDTQYF. Supplemented by reference TRBV30 and TRBJ2-3, the full variable domain reads SQTIHQWPATLVQPVGSPLSLECTVEGTSNPNLYWYRQAAGRGLQLLFYSVGIGQISSEVPQNLSASRPQDRQFILSSKKLLLSDSGFYLCAWSSFRTSGFTDTQYFGPGTRLTVL.

The gene calls are TRBV18 and TRBJ1-3; D perhaps matches TRBD1 (6 bases). The CDR3 runs 16 residues. V lost 2 bases and J lost 0, with 11 bases in between. CDR1 is KGHSH, CDR2 LQKENI, per germline. Here the CDR3 reads CASSPETGGSGNTIYF. The DNA for the CDR3 is TGTGCCAGCTCACCAGAGACAGGAGGCTCTGGAAACACCATATATTTT.

The rearrangement joins TRBV27 to TRBJ2-4, with 8 positions matching TRBD1. The CDR3 is made up of 16 amino acids. Germline V gene sequence: CDR1 MNHEY, CDR2 SMNVEV (reference sequence). The V and J ends lost 5 bases and 1 base, in that order; junction bases with no gene match: 7. The CDR3 region has the DNA TGTGCCAGCAGTCCCCTCAGGGGGCGCGCCAAAAACATTCAGTACTTC. Encoded protein: CASSPLRGRAKNIQYF.

The rearrangement links TRBV5-1 to TRBJ1-2; 7 nucleotides match TRBD1. Germline V gives CDR1 SGHRS, CDR2 YFSETQ. The CDR3 consists of 15 residues. Trimming took 4 bases from V and 4 from J; bases not matched to a gene: 10. The CDR3, as DNA: TGCGCCAGCAGCATCGACAGGGACTCTGGCTATGGCTACACCTTC. Amino acids: CASSIDRDSGYGYTF.

V usage is TRBV27 and J usage is TRBJ1-2; perhaps TRBD1 as D (5 bases). Germline assignment: CDR1 MNHEY and CDR2 SMNVEV (reference sequence). Trimming cost V 6 bases and J 6 bases, with 14 bases left between them. The CDR3 loop spans 13 amino acids. This chain's CDR3 is CASRLWGNDGYTF. The CDR3 region has the DNA TGTGCCAGCAGGCTCTGGGGGAATGATGGCTACACCTTC.

Comments on this clone: At one end the junction does not follow the germline gene, possibly because of a read error. CDR3 bases: TGTGCCTCGAGTCGATGGTCAGGGGGCGATGGCTACACCTTC. This encodes CASSRWSGGDGYTF. The chain has TRBV30 and TRBJ1-2, with TRBD1 matching over 8 bases. This CDR3 contains 14 residues. Looked up from germline, CDR1 is GTSNPN and CDR2 is SVGIG (reference sequence).

The chain links TRBV4-1 to TRBJ2-7; D might be TRBD2 (6 bases). Germline V gene sequence: CDR1 MGHRA, CDR2 YSYEKL. V was clipped by 6 bases and J by 2 bases, with 17 bases between them. The CDR3 is made up of 15 amino acids. This chain's CDR3 is CASRDHLADPYEQYF. The CDR3 DNA follows: TGCGCCAGCAGAGATCATTTAGCGGATCCCTACGAGCAGTACTTC.

This chain uses TRBV18 with TRBJ1-1; D is possibly TRBD1 (5 bases). The germline V and J ends were trimmed by 3 bases and 11 bases, with 16 bases remaining between them. The CDR3 is made up of 13 amino acids. The germline gives CDR1 KGHSH, CDR2 LQKENI. For the CDR3, the DNA is TGTGCCAGCTCACCTTTGGACATTCCCGGCGCTTTCTTT. Amino acids: CASSPLDIPGAFF.

CDR3 nucleotides: TGTGCCAGCAGTCCAGGACAGGGTTCCTACGAGCAGTACTTC. Encoded protein: CASSPGQGSYEQYF. The chain couples TRBV28 to TRBJ2-7, with 8 nucleotides matching TRBD1. The CDR3 spans 14 residues. Germline V gene sequence: CDR1 MDHEN, CDR2 SYDVKM. The J segment lost 1 base and the V segment lost 5 bases, leaving 4 bases of the junction unmatched.